This TCR beta chain was observed in a study of vaccination effects on CD4 cells after COVID-19. The wider study: Each participant was administered two doses of either the BNT162b2 or the mRNA-1273 vaccine.

Clones were sequenced by immunoSEQ multiplex PCR, and TCRdb holds only the in-frame ones, with some missing. The table has more than 30,000 clones, less than 85% seen once. J gave up 11 bases and V 3 bases, and 4 bases lay outside the gene matches. Germline lookup yields CDR1 LNHDA and CDR2 SQIVND (reference sequence). The CDR3 is 12 amino acids. Once cultured for nine to ten days, the cells underwent separation to obtain CD4+ T cells. Details on this clone: The antigen is undetermined.

The source was CD4+ T cells from PBMCs cultured without peptide, collected before COVID-19 vaccination. This clonotype was sampled from a human donor who received a COVID-19 vaccine. This chain uses TRBV19 with TRBJ1-5; 7 bases align to TRBD1. CDR3 nucleotide sequence: TGTGCCAGTAGTATGAACCAGGGGGCCCAGCATTTT. Encoded protein: CASSMNQGAQHF.